The subject of this entry is one TCR beta chain. Its specificity is not known. This specimen comes from a study of cytomegalovirus exposure and HLA in healthy donors. General study results and limits: A likely sequencing artifact accounted for one observed cluster of highly shared sequence variants.

Trimming cost V 0 bases and J 6 bases; bases outside gene matches: 5. The CDR3 is 15 residues long. The germline V gene has CDR1 MNHEY and CDR2 SVGAGI. PCR primers comprised 60 Vbeta and 13 Jbeta primers. Profiled with immunoSEQ multiplex PCR; TCRdb holds only in-frame clones, not every one. The table lists 170,000 or so clones, roughly 80% of them singletons. Sequenced: PBMCs. The chain couples TRBV6-5 to TRBJ1-2, with 9 nucleotides matching TRBD1. The sequence was collected from a man aged 45-60 years in good health and CMV-seronegative. The DNA for the CDR3 is TGTGCCAGCAGTTACTCCCCCGACAGGGGGGATGGCTACACCTTC. Protein sequence: CASSYSPDRGDGYTF.